Below are 3 T cell receptor beta chains sequenced from a single sample in a study of blood T cell repertoires in COVID-19. TCRdb's copy holds only in-frame clones and misses some; the assay was immunoSEQ multiplex PCR. The sample lists 10,000 to 15,000 clones, more than 65% seen once, with about 9.5% in the top ten. The sequenced sample was peripheral blood. These receptor sequences come from a man aged 60 to 69 with COVID-19, enrolled during active disease.

V and J are TRBV28 and TRBJ1-1; 9 bases line up with TRBD1. This CDR3 contains 14 residues. The germline CDR1 and CDR2 sequences are MDHEN and SYDVKM. Unmatched junction bases numbered 2, after V lost 4 bases and J lost 2 bases. In nucleotides, the CDR3 is TGTGCCAGCAGTTCGGGACAGGGAAACACTGAAGCTTTCTTT. This gives the protein CASSSGQGNTEAFF.

The chain is built from TRBV6-5 and TRBJ2-7, with D maybe TRBD2 (7 bases). The CDR3 is 16 amino acids. Looked up from germline, CDR1 is MNHEY and CDR2 is SVGAGI. The V end was cut by 2 bases, the J end by 6 bases, with 20 bases between. CDR3 sequence: CASSYAPGGGVSEQYV. CDR3 in DNA: TGTGCCAGCAGTTACGCCCCGGGGGGCGGTGTGAGCGAGCAGTACGTC.

The CDR3 sequence: CASSIQGPGANVLTF. The CDR3 DNA reads TGTGCCAGTAGTATTCAGGGTCCCGGGGCCAACGTCCTGACTTTC. The V gene is TRBV19, the J gene TRBJ2-6; tentatively, D is TRBD1 (5 bases). The CDR3 contains 15 residues. Germline V gene data show CDR1 as LNHDA and CDR2 as SQIVND (reference sequence). V lost 3 bases, J lost 4 bases, and 10 bases lay in between.